The present T cell receptor (beta chain) was sequenced within a study of cytomegalovirus exposure and HLA in healthy donors. The germline gives CDR1 MNHEY, CDR2 SMNVEV (reference sequence). Trimming at V came to 3 bases and at J to 3 bases, leaving 7 bases not matched to a gene. The CDR3 is 16 amino acids. PCR involved 60 Vbeta and 13 Jbeta primers. The table came from immunoSEQ multiplex PCR; TCRdb's copy has only in-frame clones and leaves some out. Among more than 150,000 clones listed, approximately 81% were seen once. The receptor was derived from a boy between 2 and 10 years old in good health and CMV-seronegative. Sequencing input: PBMCs. The chain recombines TRBV27 with TRBJ2-7; 11 bases are a match to TRBD2. CDR3 sequence (DNA): TGTGCCAGCAGTTTCGGGCTAGCGGGGGGATACTACGAGCAGTACTTC. It specifies CASSFGLAGGYYEQYF.